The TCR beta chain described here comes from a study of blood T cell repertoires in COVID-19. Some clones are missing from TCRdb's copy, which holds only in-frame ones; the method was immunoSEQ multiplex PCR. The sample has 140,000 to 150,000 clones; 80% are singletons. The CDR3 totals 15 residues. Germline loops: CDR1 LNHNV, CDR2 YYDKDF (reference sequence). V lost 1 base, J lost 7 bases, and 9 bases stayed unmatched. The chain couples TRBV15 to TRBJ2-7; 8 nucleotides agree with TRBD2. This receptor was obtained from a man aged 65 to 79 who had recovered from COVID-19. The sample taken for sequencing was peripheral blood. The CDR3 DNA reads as TGTGCCACCAGCAGAGCGTTCCGGGAGGGCCTTGAGCAGTACTTC. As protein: CATSRAFREGLEQYF.